This TCR beta chain was sequenced during a study of T cells in Graves' hyperthyroidism and ophthalmopathy. Study-wide results and limits: A model of 13 V-J features distinguished ophthalmopathy from stable hyperthyroidism. Researchers found most expanded thyroid clonotypes above 0.001 in blood as well.

Template material for amplifying TCR beta CDR3 regions consisted of RNA transcripts. TCR CDR3 underwent first-round RT-PCR with the HTBI primer set. A single record per CDR3 protein comes from TCRdb applying MiXCR to the multiplex PCR reads. The sample includes about 410,000 distinct CDR3 sequences, more than 12% of them seen just once. This clonotype was seen repeatedly, ten times or more. Its specificity is unknown. The V gene end was trimmed by 5 bases and the J gene end by 1 base; junction bases not matched to a gene: 5. Germline V gene sequence: CDR1 MDHEN, CDR2 SYDVKM. The CDR3 runs to 16 residues.

V gene TRBV28 combines with J gene TRBJ2-3, with TRBD2 matching over 11 bases. The sequenced sample was blood. The receptor comes from a woman aged 25 to 39 with Graves' ophthalmopathy. The CDR3 loop reads CASSTGLADRTDTQYF. The CDR3 DNA reads TGTGCCAGCAGTACGGGACTAGCGGATCGCACAGATACGCAGTATTTT.